The present T cell receptor beta chain was sequenced within a study of regulatory and conventional T cells in RAG deficiency. Whole-study results and caveats: Shannon entropy fell and Simpson indices rose in RAG-deficient patients. Treg unique TCR beta sequences were approximately 95-fold fewer in Omenn syndrome and CID/AS patients than controls. In Omenn syndrome, Treg and Tconv repertoires overlapped >80%.

Trimming removed 4 bases from V and 5 bases from J, with 12 bases in between. The CDR3 spans 13 residues. Germline CDR1 and CDR2: SGHTS and YDEGEE. To note about this clone: Its specificity is not known.

Genomic DNA came from blood conventional CD4+ T cells gated CD25-low CD127-high. Profiled with immunoSEQ multiplex PCR; TCRdb holds only in-frame clones, not every one. Of tens of thousands of clones in the sample, roughly 95% were seen once. These data are also associated with another study on regulatory T cells. That study adds: Primers: 52 TRBV forward and 13 TRBJ reverse. In patients, unique TRB V-J pairs were restricted and V/J usage skewed, especially in Tregs.

The genes are TRBV5-8 and TRBJ1-2; a possible D gene is TRBD1 (6 bases). What was sequenced was CD25- CD4+ T cells sorted from blood. The clonotype originates from a human donor in good health. CDR3 sequence: CASSPGGQYGYTF. As DNA, the CDR3 is TGTGCCAGCAGCCCGGGGGGCCAGTATGGCTACACCTTC.